These 3 T cell receptor beta chains came from one sample sequenced in a study of radiation and T cells in renal cell carcinoma. The time point denotes: baseline pretreatment blood. Treatment reported: 15 Gy SBRT to primary tumor, nephrectomy 4 weeks later. The data were produced by immunoSEQ multiplex PCR, yet TCRdb's version contains in-frame clones alone and is incomplete. The sample consists of approximately 140,000 clones, approximately 87% of them appearing once. The sequencing used blood, collected from a patient whose treatment included radiotherapy and nephrectomy. The source is a woman in her forties or fifties with renal cell carcinoma.

This clone was recorded a few times. This sequence joins TRBV10-1 and TRBJ2-2; 9 nucleotides match TRBD2. V lost 4 bases, J lost 7 bases, and 4 bases stayed unmatched. Germline CDR1 WNHNN, CDR2 SYGVQD (reference sequence). The CDR3 length is 14 residues. CDR3: CASSGGGGGGELFF. CDR3 bases: TGCGCCAGCAGTGGCGGGGGGGGCGGCGGGGAGCTGTTTTTT.

Only a few counts were recorded for this clone. The chain carries TRBV4-1 and TRBJ2-7, with 9 bases lining up with TRBD2. J was trimmed by 5 bases and V by 4 bases; bases with no gene match: 6. The CDR3 is 14 residues long. The germline gives CDR1 MGHRA, CDR2 YSYEKL. As DNA, the CDR3 is TGCGCCAGCAGCCGACCGGGACTAGCTAACGAGCAGTACTTC. Amino acid sequence: CASSRPGLANEQYF.

This chain links TRBV5-1 with TRBJ2-3; 12 bases match TRBD2. Germline-derived CDR1 and CDR2 are SGHRS and YFSETQ. The trim removed 1 base at V and 4 bases at J, leaving 4 bases unmatched. This CDR3 has 16 residues. CDR3 region: CASSLLLAGGADTQYF. The DNA of the CDR3 is TGCGCCAGCAGCTTGTTGCTAGCGGGAGGGGCAGATACGCAGTATTTT.